This TCR beta chain was recovered during a study of blood T cell repertoires in COVID-19. Study at large: From T cells, B-cell-depleted T cells, or PBMCs came the material, which was cDNA or gDNA.

Recruits, aged roughly 18 to 95 years, lived in approximately 26 US areas. In the original workflow: From reference gene primer amplification, estimates of nucleated cell counts were derived. Sequencing used immunoSEQ multiplex PCR; TCRdb keeps in-frame clones, though not all of them. V, J and clone size are those of that table, while D and trimming were read from the DNA. The sample has 250,000 or so clones, 80% to 90% seen once; the top ten hold around 3.1%. Germline CDR1 reads SGHRS; CDR2 reads YFSETQ. Trimming took 0 bases from V and 2 from J, leaving 8 bases between them. The CDR3 consists of 14 residues.

The J gene is TRBJ2-5, the V gene TRBV5-1, with D perhaps TRBD1 (5 bases). This TCR was sampled from a woman between 35 and 50 years old who had been exposed to COVID-19. Material: PBMCs or T cells enriched from blood (not recorded which). This chain's CDR3 is CASSLAQGQETQYF. Written as DNA, the CDR3 is TGCGCCAGCAGCTTGGCCCAGGGACAAGAGACCCAGTACTTC.